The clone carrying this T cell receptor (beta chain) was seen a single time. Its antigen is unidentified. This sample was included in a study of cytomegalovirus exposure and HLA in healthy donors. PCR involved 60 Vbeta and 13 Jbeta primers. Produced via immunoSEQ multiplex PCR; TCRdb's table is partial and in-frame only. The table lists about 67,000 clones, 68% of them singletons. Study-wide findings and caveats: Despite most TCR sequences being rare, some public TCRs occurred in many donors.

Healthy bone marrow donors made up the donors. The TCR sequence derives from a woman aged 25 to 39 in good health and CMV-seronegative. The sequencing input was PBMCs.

In DNA form, the CDR3 reads TGTGCCAGTAGTATAGGAGGAAGTCAAGAGACCCAGTACTTC. This encodes CASSIGGSQETQYF. This chain connects TRBV19 to TRBJ2-5; D uncertain. Germline CDR1 reads LNHDA; CDR2 reads SQIVND (reference sequence). The CDR3 runs 14 residues. V lost 1 base and J lost 2, with 8 bases in between.